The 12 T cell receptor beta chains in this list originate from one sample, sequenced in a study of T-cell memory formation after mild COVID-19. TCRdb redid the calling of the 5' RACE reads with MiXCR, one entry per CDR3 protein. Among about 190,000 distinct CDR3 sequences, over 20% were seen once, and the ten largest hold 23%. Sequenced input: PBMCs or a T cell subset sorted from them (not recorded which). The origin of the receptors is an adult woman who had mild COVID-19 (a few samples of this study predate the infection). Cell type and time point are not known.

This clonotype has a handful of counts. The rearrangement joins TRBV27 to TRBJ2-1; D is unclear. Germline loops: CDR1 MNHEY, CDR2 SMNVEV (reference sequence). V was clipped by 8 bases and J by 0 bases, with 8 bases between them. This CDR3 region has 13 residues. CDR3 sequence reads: CASGRSSYNEQFF. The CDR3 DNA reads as TGTGCCAGCGGCAGGAGCTCCTACAATGAGCAGTTCTTC.

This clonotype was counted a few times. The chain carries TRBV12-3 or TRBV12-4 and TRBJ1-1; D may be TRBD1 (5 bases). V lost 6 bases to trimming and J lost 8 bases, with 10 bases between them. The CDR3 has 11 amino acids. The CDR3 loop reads CASRTTAEAFF. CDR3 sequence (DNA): TGTGCCAGCAGGACGACAGCCGAAGCTTTCTTT.

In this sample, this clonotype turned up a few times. DNA of the CDR3: TGTGCCAGCAGCCCGGAAAAGAAGGGGGCTCCGGGGGGTCAGCCCCAGCATTTT. Amino acids: CASSPEKKGAPGGQPQHF. The V gene is TRBV5-8, the J gene TRBJ1-5, with TRBD1 identical over 7 bases. Trimming took 4 bases from V and 6 from J; bases not matched to a gene: 19. Germline V gene lookup returns CDR1 SGHTS and CDR2 YDEGEE. The CDR3 is made up of 18 amino acids.

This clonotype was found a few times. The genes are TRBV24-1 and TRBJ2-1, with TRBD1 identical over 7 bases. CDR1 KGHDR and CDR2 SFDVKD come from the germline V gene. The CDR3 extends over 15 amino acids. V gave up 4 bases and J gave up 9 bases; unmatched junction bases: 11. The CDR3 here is CATSDPKQGRTEQFF. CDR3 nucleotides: TGTGCCACCAGTGACCCCAAACAGGGGCGGACTGAGCAGTTCTTC.

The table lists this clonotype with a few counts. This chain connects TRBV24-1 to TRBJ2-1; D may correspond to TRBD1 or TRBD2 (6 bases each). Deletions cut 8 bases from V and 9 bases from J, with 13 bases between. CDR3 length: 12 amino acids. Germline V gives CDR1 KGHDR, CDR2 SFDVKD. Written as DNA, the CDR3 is TGTGCCACCAATTCAGGGGAGGCTGAGCAGTTCTTC. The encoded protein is CATNSGEAEQFF.

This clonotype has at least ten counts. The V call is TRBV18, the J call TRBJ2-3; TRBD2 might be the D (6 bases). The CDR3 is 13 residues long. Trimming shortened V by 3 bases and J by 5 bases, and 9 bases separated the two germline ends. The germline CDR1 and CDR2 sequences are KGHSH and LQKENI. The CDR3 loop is CASSPGGEDTQYF. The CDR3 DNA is TGTGCCAGCTCACCCGGGGGAGAAGATACGCAGTATTTT.

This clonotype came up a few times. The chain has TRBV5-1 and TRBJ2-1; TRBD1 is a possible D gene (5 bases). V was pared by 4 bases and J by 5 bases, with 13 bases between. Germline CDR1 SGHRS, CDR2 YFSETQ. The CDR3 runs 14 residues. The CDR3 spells CASSPQGSHNEQFF. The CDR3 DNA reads TGCGCCAGCAGCCCCCAGGGTAGCCACAATGAGCAGTTCTTC.

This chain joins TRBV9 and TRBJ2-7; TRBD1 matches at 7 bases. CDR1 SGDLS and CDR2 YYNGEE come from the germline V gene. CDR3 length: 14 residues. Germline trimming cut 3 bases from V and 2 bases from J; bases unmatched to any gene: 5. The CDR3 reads CASSAWDSPYEQYF. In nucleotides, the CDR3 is TGTGCCAGCAGCGCCTGGGACAGCCCCTACGAGCAGTACTTC.

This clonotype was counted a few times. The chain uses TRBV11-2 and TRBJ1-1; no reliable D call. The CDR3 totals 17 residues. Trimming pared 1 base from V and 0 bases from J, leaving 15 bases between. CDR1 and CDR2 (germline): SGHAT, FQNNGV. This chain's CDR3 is CASSLAPYDGLNTEAFF. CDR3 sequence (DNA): TGTGCCAGCAGCTTAGCCCCCTACGACGGCTTGAACACTGAAGCTTTCTTT.

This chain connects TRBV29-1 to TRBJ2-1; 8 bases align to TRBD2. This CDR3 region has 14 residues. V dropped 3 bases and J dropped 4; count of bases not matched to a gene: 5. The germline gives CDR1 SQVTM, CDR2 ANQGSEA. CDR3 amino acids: CSVEGGGTYNEQFF. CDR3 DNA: TGCAGCGTTGAGGGCGGGGGGACTTACAATGAGCAGTTCTTC.

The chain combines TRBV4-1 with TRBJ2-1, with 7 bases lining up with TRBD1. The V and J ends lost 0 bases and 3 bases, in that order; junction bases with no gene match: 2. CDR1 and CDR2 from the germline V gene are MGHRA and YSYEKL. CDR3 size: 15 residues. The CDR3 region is CASSQDRTGYNEQFF. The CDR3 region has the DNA TGCGCCAGCAGCCAAGATCGGACAGGCTACAATGAGCAGTTCTTC.

The CDR3 DNA reads TGTGCCAGCAGCCAACAGGGATCTACCGGGGAGCTGTTTTTT. Amino acids: CASSQQGSTGELFF. The rearrangement links TRBV7-2 to TRBJ2-2; D is perhaps TRBD1 (6 bases). V was trimmed by 5 bases and J by 5 bases, leaving 12 bases between them. Germline V gives CDR1 SGHTA, CDR2 FQGNSA. The CDR3 consists of 14 residues.